This TCR beta chain was sequenced in a study of read filtering for tumor transcriptome and immune sequencing. Study context: RNA-seq yielded only about 75 to 1,400 TCR reads, IR-seq about 4.05 to 11 million. The study, taken as a whole, reports: IR-seq and RNA-seq agreed better without single-read clonotypes.

This clonotype was seen only a few times. Its specificity is unknown. Molecular barcoded adaptors covering alpha/delta and beta/gamma chains were used on around 400 ng RNA. TCRdb used MiXCR to reprocess the reads, holding one entry per CDR3 protein. This sample carries tens of thousands of distinct CDR3 sequences, approximately 14% of them seen once, and the ten largest clones take 40% to 55%. Germline V gene data show CDR1 as SQVTM and CDR2 as ANQGSEA. The CDR3 has 14 residues. With 6 bases removed from V and 1 base from J, the gap between germline ends came to 12 bases. Specimen: a population of CD138-negative cells sorted from bone marrow. The V call is TRBV29-1, the J call TRBJ2-2; tentatively, D is TRBD1 or TRBD2 (5 bases each). The sequence was obtained from a donor at least 40 years old with multiple myeloma. Here the CDR3 reads CSVERDGNTGELFF. CDR3 coding DNA: TGCAGCGTGGAAAGGGACGGGAACACCGGGGAGCTGTTTTTT.